This T cell receptor (beta chain) was captured in a study of cytomegalovirus exposure and HLA in healthy donors. PCR primers comprised 60 Vbeta and 13 Jbeta primers. The protocol was immunoSEQ multiplex PCR, while the TCRdb copy is restricted to in-frame clones and leaves out a portion. Counted here are around 140,000 clones, 82% occurring once; the ten biggest clones make up around 2.6%. This CDR3 spans 11 amino acids. Germline values: CDR1 SQVTM, CDR2 ANQGSEA. As concerns this clone: A junction boundary mismatches the germline segment, possibly from a read error.

The rearrangement uses TRBV29-1 and TRBJ2-1; the match to TRBD2 covers 12 bases. Sequencing used PBMCs. This TCR was sampled from a male donor in good health and CMV-seronegative. CDR3 protein: CSGGTSGRLIF. Here the CDR3 DNA reads TGCAGCGGGGGGACTAGCGGGCGCTTGATCTTC.